This passage covers 31 T cell receptor beta chains from one sample sequenced in a study of T cell clusters in autoimmune cytopenias. TRB was amplified by touch-down multiplex PCR, primer pools A and B combined. From the multiplex PCR reads, TCRdb lists one entry per CDR3 protein and no DNA. The sample has thousands of distinct CDR3 sequences. Some 40,000 genome equivalents of blood DNA were amplified for TRB. Sequencing was carried out using peripheral blood. These receptors were collected from a human donor with an autoimmune cytopenia or autoimmune hepatitis (not recorded which).

This clonotype is identified as large from frequency. This chain links TRBV19 with TRBJ2-5; TCRdb names TRBD1, which stays unverified in the absence of DNA. The CDR3 contains 13 residues. Germline loops: CDR1 LNHDA, CDR2 SQIVND (reference sequence). This CDR3 reads CASSERPRETQYF. Together with reference TRBV19 and TRBJ2-5, the CDR3 gives the full variable domain: DGGITQSPKYLFRKEGQNVTLSCEQNLNHDAMYWYRQDPGQGLRLIYYSQIVNDFQKGDIAEGYSVSREKKESFPLTVTSAQKNPTAFYLCASSERPRETQYFGPGTRLLVL.

This clonotype is classed as large by frequency. The chain uses TRBV29-1 and TRBJ2-5; TCRdb's D call of TRBD1 is untestable without DNA. Germline CDR1 reads SQVTM; CDR2 reads ANQGSEA. The CDR3 covers 14 residues. CDR3: CSVRPGQGQETQYF.

The chain recombines TRBV5-6 with TRBJ1-2; absent DNA, TCRdb's TRBD1 call cannot be checked. The germline CDR1 and CDR2 sequences are SGHDT and YYEEEE. The CDR3 totals 13 residues. The CDR3 here is CAMEGTGVYGYTF.

The chain couples TRBV18 to TRBJ2-7; TCRdb's assignment of TRBD1 cannot be checked, as there is no DNA. The CDR3 extends over 14 amino acids. Germline CDR1 and CDR2: KGHSH and LQKENI. The CDR3 here is CASSPQGELYEQYF.

The genes are TRBV6-2 or TRBV6-3 and TRBJ1-5. The CDR3 sequence is 12 residues long. The germline V gene encodes CDR1 MNHEY and CDR2 SVGEGT. The CDR3 spells CASTNSNQPQHF.

The V gene is TRBV6-1, the J gene TRBJ1-2. The germline V gene has CDR1 MNHNS and CDR2 SASEGT. This CDR3 has 15 amino acids. Here the CDR3 reads CASSEAMGRDYGYTF.

In terms of frequency, this clonotype is medium-sized. The chain joins TRBV5-6 to TRBJ2-7; the TCRdb D gene call, TRBD2, has no DNA to confirm it. Germline V gene data show CDR1 as SGHDT and CDR2 as YYEEEE. CDR3 length equals 13 residues. This chain's CDR3 is CASSPGPHEEQYF. The full variable domain, completed using reference TRBV5-6 and TRBJ2-7, is DAGVTQSPTHLIKTRGQQVTLRCSPKSGHDTVSWYQQALGQGPQFIFQYYEEEERQRGNFPDRFSGHQFPNYSSELNVNALLLGDSALYLCASSPGPHEEQYFGPGTRLTVT.

The chain couples TRBV6-5 to TRBJ2-3; TCRdb's D call of TRBD2 is untestable without DNA. Germline CDR1 MNHEY, CDR2 SVGAGI. The CDR3 spans 16 residues. The CDR3 is CASKRLAGGPLDTQYF.

By frequency, this clonotype registers medium-sized (0.01 to 0.1%). This chain uses TRBV19 with TRBJ1-5. The CDR3 extends over 15 amino acids. Germline loops: CDR1 LNHDA, CDR2 SQIVND (reference sequence). The CDR3 sequence is CATKGRFGGNQPQHF.

V usage is TRBV12-3 or TRBV12-4 and J usage is TRBJ2-6; the TRBD1 assignment by TCRdb is unverifiable without DNA. CDR3 length: 16 amino acids. The CDR3 sequence is CASSLASGPGANVLTF.

By frequency, this clonotype is medium-sized. CDR3 sequence reads: CAIRSSGTNEKLFF. This rearrangement joins TRBV10-3 to TRBJ1-4; absent DNA, TCRdb's TRBD1 call cannot be checked. This CDR3 spans 14 amino acids. The germline gives CDR1 ENHRY, CDR2 SYGVKD.

The J gene is TRBJ1-4, the V gene TRBV19. The CDR3 sequence is 14 residues long. Per germline, CDR1 LNHDA and CDR2 SQIVND (reference sequence). CDR3 sequence: CASSGRESLGKLFF. Filled out from reference TRBV19 and TRBJ1-4, the complete variable domain reads DGGITQSPKYLFRKEGQNVTLSCEQNLNHDAMYWYRQDPGQGLRLIYYSQIVNDFQKGDIAEGYSVSREKKESFPLTVTSAQKNPTAFYLCASSGRESLGKLFFGSGTQLSVL.

This clonotype is called medium-sized based on its frequency. The chain links TRBV5-4 to TRBJ2-3; there is no DNA to check the TCRdb D call of TRBD2. CDR3 length equals 15 residues. Germline CDR1 SGHNT, CDR2 YYREEE (reference sequence). This CDR3 reads CASGGLADGTDTQYF.

This chain connects TRBV28 to TRBJ2-7; TCRdb's D call, TRBD1, is unchecked because there is no DNA. This CDR3 has 15 residues. Looked up from germline, CDR1 is MDHEN and CDR2 is SYDVKM. This chain's CDR3 is CASSNRDSYSYEQYF. Full variable domain (missing parts from reference TRBV28 and TRBJ2-7): DVKVTQSSRYLVKRTGEKVFLECVQDMDHENMFWYRQDPGLGLRLIYFSYDVKMKEKGDIPEGYSVSREKKERFSLILESASTNQTSMYLCASSNRDSYSYEQYFGPGTRLTVT.

The chain couples TRBV6-5 to TRBJ2-7; absent DNA, TCRdb's TRBD2 call cannot be checked. The CDR3 contains 11 residues. Germline V gives CDR1 MNHEY, CDR2 SVGAGI. CDR3 protein: CASRRDYEQYF.

The chain joins TRBV18 to TRBJ1-1; TCRdb returns TRBD1, unconfirmable since there is no DNA. Germline values: CDR1 KGHSH, CDR2 LQKENI. The CDR3 extends over 14 amino acids. The CDR3 spells CASSWGAQSTEAFF.

V usage is TRBV15 and J usage is TRBJ2-1; TCRdb's D call, TRBD2, is unchecked because there is no DNA. Per the germline V gene, CDR1 is LNHNV and CDR2 is YYDKDF (reference sequence). The CDR3 is 15 residues long. CDR3: CATSTRTSGINEQFF.

Measured by frequency, this clonotype is medium-sized. The V and J genes are TRBV6-1 and TRBJ2-2; TCRdb returns TRBD1, unconfirmable since there is no DNA. Germline CDR1 reads MNHNS; CDR2 reads SASEGT. The CDR3 has 18 amino acids. The chain's CDR3 is CASSEIRRRFANTGELFF.

The rearrangement joins TRBV6-1 to TRBJ2-3. Germline loops: CDR1 MNHNS, CDR2 SASEGT. The CDR3 spans 13 residues. The CDR3 spells CASKWSSTDTQYF.

Its frequency marks this clonotype as medium-sized. The CDR3: CASSLDAESSYEQYF. This chain uses TRBV6-5 with TRBJ2-7. Germline values: CDR1 MNHEY, CDR2 SVGAGI. The CDR3 totals 15 residues.

This clonotype shows up as medium-sized by frequency. The chain recombines TRBV19 with TRBJ1-6; TCRdb reports TRBD1, a call that lacks DNA to check it against. The CDR3 covers 14 residues. Germline values: CDR1 LNHDA, CDR2 SQIVND (reference sequence). Here the CDR3 reads CASSIPGANSPLHF.

This clonotype is called large based on its frequency. The V call is TRBV29-1, the J call TRBJ2-5; the TRBD1 assignment by TCRdb is unverifiable without DNA. The CDR3 has 13 amino acids. Germline V gene sequence: CDR1 SQVTM, CDR2 ANQGSEA. CDR3 protein: CSDRDTLTGTQYF.

Here the CDR3 reads CAFSILGTSGSSDEQYF. V gene TRBV30 combines with J gene TRBJ2-7; no DNA is available, so the TRBD2 call from TCRdb remains unchecked. The CDR3 consists of 17 residues. CDR1 is GTSNPN and CDR2 is SVGIG in the germline V gene (reference sequence). Full variable domain (remainder filled in from reference TRBV30 and TRBJ2-7): SQTIHQWPATLVQPVGSPLSLECTVEGTSNPNLYWYRQAAGRGLQLLFYSVGIGQISSEVPQNLSASRPQDRQFILSSKKLLLSDSGFYLCAFSILGTSGSSDEQYFGPGTRLTVT.

Its frequency marks this clonotype as medium-sized. The chain links TRBV6-6 to TRBJ2-3; with no DNA, the TCRdb D assignment of TRBD2 cannot be verified. In germline, CDR1 is MNHNY, CDR2 SVGAGI (reference sequence). CDR3 size: 18 residues. The CDR3 protein is CASRITTAGEKVTDTQYF.

This clonotype shows up as medium-sized by frequency. V is TRBV29-1 and J is TRBJ1-2; the TCRdb D gene call, TRBD1, has no DNA to confirm it. This CDR3 has 15 residues. CDR1 is SQVTM and CDR2 is ANQGSEA in the germline V gene. This CDR3 is CSVPTTGATNYGYTF.

This clonotype is labeled medium-sized based on frequency. CDR3 sequence reads: CASNRRVLYGETQYF. The chain uses TRBV5-6 and TRBJ2-5. The length of the CDR3 is 15 residues. CDR1 and CDR2 from the germline V gene are SGHDT and YYEEEE.

The rearrangement joins TRBV7-2 to TRBJ2-3; lacking DNA, the TRBD1 call made by TCRdb goes unchecked. CDR3 length: 15 residues. The germline V gene has CDR1 SGHTA and CDR2 FQGNSA. CDR3 sequence reads: CASSFGGENTDTQYF.

This chain links TRBV27 with TRBJ1-2; TCRdb reports TRBD1, a call that lacks DNA to check it against. Germline CDR1 MNHEY, CDR2 SMNVEV (reference sequence). The CDR3 is 16 residues long. The CDR3: CASSFGGGRGNYGYTF.

The CDR3 loop is CASSARQGTVDEQFF. The chain is built from TRBV6-1 and TRBJ2-1; TCRdb's D call of TRBD1 is untestable without DNA. This CDR3 is 15 amino acids long. Germline CDR1 is MNHNS and CDR2 is SASEGT.

The genes are TRBV5-4 and TRBJ1-2. CDR1 is SGHNT, CDR2 YYREEE, per germline (reference sequence). The CDR3 loop spans 13 amino acids. This chain's CDR3 is CASSLFGEYGYTF. Together with reference TRBV5-4 and TRBJ1-2, the CDR3 gives the full variable domain: ETGVTQSPTHLIKTRGQQVTLRCSSQSGHNTVSWYQQALGQGPQFIFQYYREEENGRGNFPPRFSGLQFPNYSSELNVNALELDDSALYLCASSLFGEYGYTFGSGTRLTVV.

The chain recombines TRBV18 with TRBJ2-5; TCRdb's D call of TRBD1 is untestable without DNA. This CDR3 spans 14 amino acids. CDR1 and CDR2 (germline): KGHSH, LQKENI. CDR3: CASSPAGGEETQYF.